Listed here is a single TCR beta chain. There is no known antigen for this receptor. Within one base of it there is no much larger clone, and no base qualities were kept. The immunoSEQ Assay was used to sequence TCRbeta CDR3 regions. After extraction, genomic DNA underwent amplification by bias-controlled multiplex PCR, followed by high-throughput sequencing. The authors processed their data as follows. To quantify the absolute abundance of every unique TCRbeta CDR3 region, sequences were collapsed and filtered. T cell fraction was estimated by normalizing TCRbeta template counts to usable DNA, with usable DNA measured through amplification of reference genes found in all nucleated cells. Repertoire TCRs were annotated as SARS-CoV-2-specific when V gene, CDR3 amino acid sequence and J gene were exactly matched to a known reactive TCR set. The reference SARS-CoV-2 TCR set was derived from MIRA and filtered for enrichment in COVID-19-positive ImmuneCODE repertoires, a step that removed public or cross-reactive TCRs. Drawing on the MIRA antigens, annotated TCRs were analysed further at the level of specific ORF or position within ORF. Breadth was defined as annotated unique rearrangements over total unique productive rearrangements; depth was the summed frequency of those rearrangements. TCR breadth was compared between groups using two-sided Wilcoxon rank-sum tests. The source is immuneACCESS, and TCRdb retained only in-frame sequences with V and J called. Part of the clones is not carried over; for the studies checked, unresolved V genes explain less than half of this, and the remainder is unexplained. That table supplies the V and J calls and clone size; D and trimming were determined from the DNA. Present in this sample are 400,000 to 450,000 clones, 92% of which were seen just once. The ten largest clones represent about 1.7% of the sample.

This sample was included in a study of Ad26.COV2.S vaccination and SARS-CoV-2 variants (dated by TCRdb to the early 2020s). Background for the entire study: Donors in the vaccine arm were drawn from COV1001, a multicentre, randomized, double-blind, placebo-controlled phase I-IIa trial testing Ad26.COV2.S in healthy adults. Ad26.COV2.S was administered intramuscularly at 5 x 10^10 or 1 x 10^11 viral particles, either as a single shot or as two shots given 56 days apart. TCRbeta repertoire sequencing was used to assess the specificity and breadth of SARS-CoV-2-reactive T cell receptors after Ad26.COV2.S vaccination. A total of 32 samples were included in the TCR-sequenced set, comprising roughly 20 Ad26.COV2.S vaccine recipients, 5 placebo recipients and 8 SARS-CoV-2 convalescent individuals. Participants in the trial were split at random into five groups of five each, receiving low-dose or high-dose Ad26.COV2.S once or twice, or else placebo on both occasions. Throughout the experiments and outcome assessment, investigators stayed blinded to trial group allocation.

The research as a whole found: Comparable non-spike TCR breadth was observed between vaccine and placebo recipients, consistent with only spike being contained in the vaccine. After vaccination, spike-specific CD8+ and CD4+ T cell responses were reported to show substantial breadth. Higher spike-specific TCR breadth was observed in Ad26.COV2.S recipients than in placebo recipients (P = 0.0014). The study was not powered to compare responses between vaccine doses or regimens. It was noted by the authors that total T cell responses may have been underestimated by the TCR breadth and depth analyses.

V is shortened by 1 base, J by 15 bases, and the region joining them spans 16 bases. CDR1 is given as MNHEY and CDR2 as SMNVEV, both from the germline V gene (reference sequence). From the cysteine up to the phenylalanine, the CDR3 has a length of 13 residues. The entry retains the CDR3 DNA only, 39 bases that are in frame from base 1. Interpreted using the paper, the treatment or condition label stands for: 15 to 20 received Ad26.COV2.S at low or high dose, single or two shots; several received placebo; per-sample allocation not given. Repertoires of vaccine and placebo recipients were sequenced from samples collected on day 63 after the first injection. In Cohort 1b, 25 adults aged 18-55 years were enrolled at a single site in Boston, USA, between 29 July and 7 August 2020. Ad26.COV2.S was a replication-incompetent adenovirus type 26 vector expressing a prefusion-stabilized SARS-CoV-2 spike protein from the original Wuhan strain.

Sequences were derived from peripheral blood, sampled in a trial of Ad26.COV2.S vaccine versus placebo. The chain uses TRBV27 and TRBJ1-5; the D gene is unclear. The sequence was obtained from a person aged 18 to 65 who received the Ad26.COV2.S COVID-19 vaccine or a placebo. The DNA is as follows: TGTGCCAGCAGTTTATTTTTCGGCTATTCATCGCATTTT. Translated, it gives CASSLFFGYSSHF.